The rows below give T cell receptor beta chains drawn from one sample of a study of blood T cell repertoires in COVID-19. The method was immunoSEQ multiplex PCR; TCRdb's version includes in-frame clones alone and lacks a portion of them. There are around 250,000 clones in the sample; approximately 90% occur only once, and around 2.8% lies in the top ten. Sequences were obtained from PBMCs or T cells enriched from blood (not recorded which). These receptors were taken from a man aged 35-49 years who had been exposed to COVID-19. Each CDR3 is given with its conserved first and last residue. D genes are given only for firm matches. The listing skips clone size in some rows; elsewhere it reads once, few, many or a size class.

v_call	clone_size	d_call	j_call	cdr3_nt	cdr3_aa
TRBV6-6	NA	NA	TRBJ2-1	TGTGCCAGCAGTTACACGACAGCCTACAATGAGCAGTTCTTC	CASSYTTAYNEQFF
TRBV5-1	NA	NA	TRBJ1-5	TGCGCCAGCAGCTTGGAAGGACAAAGGAATCAGCCCCAGCATTTT	CASSLEGQRNQPQHF
TRBV24-1	NA	TRBD2	TRBJ2-2	TGTGCCACCAGTGATCATGGCCTAGCGGGAGTTGCCGGGGAGCTGTTTTTT	CATSDHGLAGVAGELFF
TRBV5-6	once	NA	TRBJ2-7	TGTGCCAGCAGATATACAGAAACCTACGAGCAGTACTTC	CASRYTETYEQYF
TRBV5-1	NA	TRBD2	TRBJ2-1	TGCGCCAGCAGCTTGGATCTTAGCGGGTACAATGAGCAGTTCTTC	CASSLDLSGYNEQFF
TRBV10-3	NA	NA	TRBJ2-7	TGTGCCATCAAGAACAGGGTTGACTCCTACGAGCAGTACTTC	CAIKNRVDSYEQYF
TRBV15	NA	TRBD2	TRBJ2-7	TGTGCCACCCGTCCTCTAGCGGGAGGGCTTTACGAGCAGTACTTC	CATRPLAGGLYEQYF
TRBV4-1	NA	NA	TRBJ2-1	TGCGCCAGCAGCGAGATACAGGGTGATTACAATGAGCAGTTCTTC	CASSEIQGDYNEQFF
TRBV5-1	once	NA	TRBJ2-5	TGCGCCAGCAGCTTGGGGGAGAACCAAGAGACCCAGTACTTC	CASSLGENQETQYF
TRBV5-5	NA	TRBD1	TRBJ2-5	TGTGCCAGCACCCCGACAGGGGCCGTTGAGACCCAGTACTTC	CASTPTGAVETQYF
TRBV6-1	few	TRBD1	TRBJ1-5	TGTGCCAGCAGTGAAGCGACAGGGGGAGGTCAGCCCCAGCATTTT	CASSEATGGGQPQHF
TRBV27	NA	NA	TRBJ2-7	TGTGCCAGCAGTAAGCTGGACACCCCCTACGAGCAGTACTTC	CASSKLDTPYEQYF
TRBV28	once	NA	TRBJ2-2	TGTGCCAGCAGTTACAGTAATACCGGGGAGCTGTTTTTT	CASSYSNTGELFF
TRBV28	NA	NA	TRBJ1-5	TGTGCCAGCAGCTCGGGGTCCCAGGGCAATCAGCCCCAGCATTTT	CASSSGSQGNQPQHF
TRBV7-2	NA	NA	TRBJ1-6	TGTGCCAGCAACCTTGCGTGGGGGGATAATTCACCCCTCCACTTT	CASNLAWGDNSPLHF
TRBV5-6	NA	NA	TRBJ2-1	TGTGCCAGCAGCTTGGTGAGCGGTGACGTCTACAATGAGCAGTTCTTC	CASSLVSGDVYNEQFF
TRBV27	NA	TRBD2	TRBJ2-3	TGTGCCAGCAGTTCGTTGGCAGGGCGGGAGTCTTATAGCACAGATACGCAGTATTTT	CASSSLAGRESYSTDTQYF
TRBV27	NA	NA	TRBJ1-1	TGTGCCAGCAGTAGTCTGTGGGGAGGAACTGAAGCTTTCTTT	CASSSLWGGTEAFF
TRBV19	NA	NA	TRBJ2-6	TGTGCCAGTTCCTACAGGGTCTCTGGGGCCAACGTCCTGACTTTC	CASSYRVSGANVLTF
TRBV9	NA	TRBD1	TRBJ2-3	TGTGCCAGCAGCTCCCAGGGGGCAGGGAGTACAGATACGCAGTATTTT	CASSSQGAGSTDTQYF